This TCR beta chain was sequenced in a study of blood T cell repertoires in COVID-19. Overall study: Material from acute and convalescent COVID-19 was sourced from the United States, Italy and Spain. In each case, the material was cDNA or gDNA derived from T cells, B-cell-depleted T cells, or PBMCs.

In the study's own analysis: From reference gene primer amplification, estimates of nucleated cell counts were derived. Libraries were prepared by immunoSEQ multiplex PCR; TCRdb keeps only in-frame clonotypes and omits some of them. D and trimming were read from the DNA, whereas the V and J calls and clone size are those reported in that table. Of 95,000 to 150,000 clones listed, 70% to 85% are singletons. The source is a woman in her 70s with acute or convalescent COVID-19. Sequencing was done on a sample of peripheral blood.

CDR3 protein: CASSATGGSTDTQYF. For the CDR3, the DNA is TGTGCCAGCAGCGCCACAGGGGGTTCCACAGATACGCAGTATTTT. The chain joins TRBV9 to TRBJ2-3; 8 bases align to TRBD1. V lost 3 bases and J lost 2; bases outside the gene matches: 5. The CDR3 spans 15 residues. The germline gives CDR1 SGDLS, CDR2 YYNGEE.